This T cell receptor (beta chain) was sequenced in a study of technical replicates of blood from several donors. CDR3 length equals 16 residues. Germline V CDR1 and CDR2: SGDLS, YYNGEE. The V gene end was trimmed by 3 bases and the J gene end by 4 bases; junction bases not matched to a gene: 6. Sequencing used immunoSEQ multiplex PCR; TCRdb keeps in-frame clones, though not all of them. The sample consists of around 100,000 clones, approximately 96% of them appearing once. The specimen sequenced was T cells isolated from PBMCs. This clonotype was obtained from a human donor in good health. This chain connects TRBV9 to TRBJ2-2; 10 bases match TRBD2. The CDR3 nucleotides read TGTGCCAGCAGCGCCGCTAGCGGGGGACCCACCGGGGAGCTGTTTTTT. It encodes CASSAASGGPTGELFF.